The next 29 T cell receptor beta chains were all read from a single sample in a study of sequential checkpoint blockade in melanoma. Indicated treatment: randomized to nivolumab then ipilimumab (arm A) or the reverse (arm B). The data were produced by immunoSEQ multiplex PCR, yet TCRdb's version contains in-frame clones alone and is incomplete. The sample has roughly 23,000 clones; 55% to 70% are singletons. This specimen consisted of CD8+ T cells sorted from blood (inferred from file names), obtained from a patient given nivolumab and ipilimumab in sequence. Every receptor here comes from a human donor with melanoma.

This chain connects TRBV2 to TRBJ2-1; 10 nucleotides match TRBD2. CDR1 and CDR2 from the germline V gene are SNHLY and FYNNEI. The ends lost 8 bases at V and 4 bases at J; junction bases unmatched: 8. The CDR3 is made up of 15 amino acids. The CDR3 DNA reads as TGTGCCAGCGTGCTAGCGGGGGAGATTTACAATGAGCAGTTCTTC. Translated: CASVLAGEIYNEQFF.

This clone was observed a few times. The V and J genes are TRBV7-2 and TRBJ1-2, with D perhaps TRBD1 (6 bases). Trimming pared 5 bases from V and 2 bases from J, leaving 18 bases between. CDR1 and CDR2 (germline): SGHTA, FQGNSA. The CDR3 spans 16 residues. This CDR3 reads CASSQEVQTGNYGYTF. CDR3 DNA: TGTGCCAGCAGCCAAGAAGTCCAAACAGGGAACTATGGCTACACCTTC.

The V call is TRBV7-9, the J call TRBJ1-1; 7 nucleotides align to TRBD1. CDR1 and CDR2 from the germline V gene are SEHNR and FQNEAQ (reference sequence). The CDR3 loop spans 15 amino acids. The ends lost 4 bases at V and 1 base at J; junction bases unmatched: 6. In nucleotides, the CDR3 is TGTGCCAGCAGCTCCCGGGACAGAGAGAACACTGAAGCTTTCTTT. Amino acids: CASSSRDRENTEAFF.

The chain has TRBV4-1 and TRBJ1-1; D is unclear. V was trimmed by 0 bases and J by 4 bases, leaving 9 bases between them. This CDR3 spans 14 amino acids. CDR1 MGHRA and CDR2 YSYEKL come from the germline V gene. For the CDR3, the DNA is TGCGCCAGCAGCCAAGAGGGAGTTGGCACTGAAGCTTTCTTT. Amino acid sequence: CASSQEGVGTEAFF.

The chain employs TRBV6-1 and TRBJ1-1, with D possibly matching TRBD1 (5 bases). The V and J ends lost 6 bases and 4 bases respectively, with 12 bases between them. Germline assignment: CDR1 MNHNS and CDR2 SASEGT. This CDR3 contains 13 residues. Here the CDR3 DNA reads TGTGCCAGCAGCGTGGGGGGTTTCACTGAAGCTTTCTTT. Protein sequence: CASSVGGFTEAFF.

In its sample, this clone was seen once. This chain connects TRBV5-4 to TRBJ2-2, with 9 nucleotides matching TRBD2. Trimming removed 4 bases from V and 6 bases from J; junction bases left unmatched: 16. In germline, CDR1 is SGHNT, CDR2 YYREEE (reference sequence). The CDR3 loop spans 18 amino acids. The CDR3 region has the DNA TGTGCCAGCAGCCCGAGGGAGGCTGGCGGGGGGGCCCCCGGGGAGCTGTTTTTT. Its translation: CASSPREAGGGAPGELFF.

The genes are TRBV7-8 and TRBJ2-3; possibly TRBD1 for D (5 bases). The germline V gene encodes CDR1 SGHVS and CDR2 FQNEAQ. With 5 bases removed from V and 7 bases from J, the gap between germline ends came to 13 bases. The CDR3 is 13 amino acids. The CDR3 is CASSPMGRNTQYF. Written as DNA, the CDR3 is TGTGCCAGCAGCCCCATGGGGCGAAATACGCAGTATTTT.

This rearrangement joins TRBV9 to TRBJ2-1; 13 bases are shared with TRBD2. This CDR3 spans 16 amino acids. The ends lost 0 bases at V and 8 bases at J; junction bases unmatched: 5. In germline, CDR1 is SGDLS, CDR2 YYNGEE. Here the CDR3 reads CASSVGRTSGGDEQFF. DNA of the CDR3: TGTGCCAGCAGCGTAGGCCGGACTAGCGGGGGAGATGAGCAGTTCTTC.

The V gene is TRBV6-1, the J gene TRBJ2-7; 9 bases are shared with TRBD1. The V gene's germline CDR1 is MNHNS and CDR2 SASEGT. CDR3 length equals 13 residues. Losses at the gene ends were 8 bases for V and 7 bases for J; bases not matched to a gene: 9. CDR3: CASDRTGGREQYF. The CDR3 nucleotides read TGTGCCAGCGACCGTACAGGGGGCCGGGAGCAGTACTTC.

CDR3 amino acids: CASSPGGRLTDTQYF. In nucleotides, the CDR3 is TGTGCCAGCAGCCCCGGGGGACGCCTCACAGATACGCAGTATTTT. The rearrangement uses TRBV5-6 and TRBJ2-3; D is possibly TRBD2 (6 bases). V lost 4 bases and J 2 bases, leaving 14 bases between the germline ends. CDR3 length: 15 amino acids. Germline CDR1 is SGHDT and CDR2 is YYEEEE.

CDR3 protein: CASSLVSGGAAEQYF. The CDR3 DNA reads as TGTGCCAGCAGCTTAGTATCCGGGGGGGCCGCCGAGCAGTACTTC. This chain connects TRBV7-2 to TRBJ2-7; 8 positions agree with TRBD2. CDR3 length: 15 residues. CDR1 SGHTA and CDR2 FQGNSA come from the germline V gene. The trim removed 1 base at V and 6 bases at J, leaving 8 bases unmatched.

V gene TRBV11-1 combines with J gene TRBJ1-3, with D tentatively TRBD1 (5 bases). Trimming cost V 2 bases and J 0 bases, with 14 bases left between them. This CDR3 contains 17 residues. Germline CDR1 and CDR2: SGHAT and FQDESV (reference sequence). CDR3 sequence: CASSLKGVRGSGNTIYF. In DNA, the CDR3 is TGTGCCAGCAGCTTAAAAGGGGTCCGCGGCTCTGGAAACACCATATATTTT.

The rearrangement uses TRBV6-5 and TRBJ1-6; 9 bases agree with TRBD1. The CDR3 loop spans 13 amino acids. The V and J ends lost 10 bases and 10 bases, in that order; junction bases with no gene match: 8. Germline CDR1 and CDR2: MNHEY and SVGAGI. This CDR3 reads CAIMTGGGSPLHF. Written as DNA, the CDR3 is TGTGCCATTATGACAGGGGGAGGATCACCCCTCCACTTT.

J is TRBJ2-4 and V is TRBV6-1; tentative D call: TRBD2 (5 bases). The germline CDR1 and CDR2 sequences are MNHNS and SASEGT. The CDR3 covers 14 residues. V lost 5 bases to trimming and J lost 0 bases, with 8 bases between them. The CDR3 DNA reads as TGTGCCAGCAGTCCCCGGGGAGCCAAAAACATTCAGTACTTC. Translated, it gives CASSPRGAKNIQYF.

The chain joins TRBV9 to TRBJ1-1; a possible D gene is TRBD1 (5 bases). V lost 0 bases and J 4 bases, leaving 13 bases between the germline ends. This CDR3 has 15 residues. Germline V gene lookup returns CDR1 SGDLS and CDR2 YYNGEE. CDR3 in amino acids: CASSVVSQGLTEAFF. DNA for the CDR3: TGTGCCAGCAGCGTAGTTTCGCAGGGCCTCACTGAAGCTTTCTTT. Using reference TRBV9 and TRBJ1-1 for the parts outside the CDR3, the full variable domain is DSGVTQTPKHLITATGQRVTLRCSPRSGDLSVYWYQQSLDQGLQFLIQYYNGEERAKGNILERFSAQQFPDLHSELNLSSLELGDSALYFCASSVVSQGLTEAFFGQGTRLTVV.

This sequence joins TRBV11-2 and TRBJ2-2, with 7 bases identical to TRBD2. CDR1 is SGHAT and CDR2 is FQNNGV in the germline V gene. CDR3 length: 14 residues. Trimming removed 1 base from V and 7 bases from J; junction bases left unmatched: 3. The CDR3 nucleotides read TGTGCCAGCAGCTTAGGCGGGGGAGGCGGGGAGCTGTTTTTT. Its translation: CASSLGGGGGELFF.

V is TRBV5-1 and J is TRBJ1-4; TRBD1 matches 7 bases. V shed 2 bases and J 7 bases; nucleotides not matched to a gene: 5. CDR3 length: 14 residues. The V gene's germline CDR1 is SGHRS and CDR2 YFSETQ. The CDR3 nucleotides read TGCGCCAGCAGCTTCAGGGGGGAAAGTGAAAAACTGTTTTTT. Translation gives CASSFRGESEKLFF.

The rearrangement links TRBV25-1 to TRBJ2-2; 15 bases agree with TRBD2. Germline V gene lookup returns CDR1 MGHDK and CDR2 SYGVNS. J lost 4 bases, V lost 4 bases, and 7 bases had no gene match. CDR3 length: 18 amino acids. The CDR3 spells CASSGGLAGGTRTGELFF. The CDR3 coding sequence is TGTGCCAGCAGTGGGGGACTAGCGGGGGGAACCCGCACCGGGGAGCTGTTTTTT.

V gene TRBV19 combines with J gene TRBJ2-1; 8 bases align to TRBD2. The CDR3 is made up of 14 amino acids. J gave up 3 bases and V 7 bases, and 5 bases lay outside the gene matches. Germline CDR1 and CDR2: LNHDA and SQIVND (reference sequence). The CDR3 spells CASTRRGGYNEQFF. CDR3 in DNA: TGTGCCAGTACCCGCCGGGGGGGCTACAATGAGCAGTTCTTC.

This clone was recorded once. The genes are TRBV7-9 and TRBJ2-4; TRBD1 matches at 11 bases. V trimming: 5 bases; J trimming: 6 bases; junction bases outside the gene matches: 6. The CDR3 consists of 15 residues. The germline CDR1 and CDR2 sequences are SEHNR and FQNEAQ (reference sequence). The DNA for the CDR3 is TGTGCCAGCAGCCGGCCGGGACAGGGGGGAAACATTCAGTACTTC. This sequence encodes CASSRPGQGGNIQYF.

The rearrangement uses TRBV9 and TRBJ2-1; a weak D match, TRBD2 (6 bases). Trimming removed 0 bases at V and 10 bases at J, with 14 bases between. This CDR3 spans 14 amino acids. CDR1 is SGDLS and CDR2 is YYNGEE in the germline V gene. CDR3 loop: CASSVEGAGREQFF. The DNA of the CDR3 is TGTGCCAGCAGCGTAGAAGGGGCGGGGCGGGAGCAGTTCTTC.

The rearrangement links TRBV7-9 to TRBJ1-1; D ambiguous. Between the trimmed V and J ends, which lost 5 bases and 4 bases, there was a span of 8 bases. Germline CDR1 and CDR2: SEHNR and FQNEAQ (reference sequence). The CDR3 length is 12 residues. In nucleotides, the CDR3 is TGTGCCAGCAGCCCGGTCGGCACTGAAGCTTTCTTT. Translated, it gives CASSPVGTEAFF.

The chain joins TRBV6-5 to TRBJ1-1, with D uncertain. This CDR3 spans 13 amino acids. V gave up 0 bases and J gave up 2 bases, with 4 bases separating them. Germline CDR1 MNHEY, CDR2 SVGAGI. CDR3 residues: CASSYSANTEAFF. In nucleotides, the CDR3 is TGTGCCAGCAGTTACTCGGCCAACACTGAAGCTTTCTTT.

V is TRBV2 and J is TRBJ1-2; D is possibly TRBD1 (5 bases). Deletions cut 2 bases from V and 2 bases from J, with 6 bases between. This CDR3 has 13 amino acids. CDR1 and CDR2 from the germline V gene are SNHLY and FYNNEI. The CDR3 spells CASSESGNYGYTF. As DNA, the CDR3 is TGTGCCAGCAGTGAATCAGGGAACTATGGCTACACCTTC.

The V and J genes are TRBV11-2 and TRBJ2-7, with D hard to call. The CDR3 loop spans 14 amino acids. Trimming removed 0 bases at V and 6 bases at J, with 12 bases between. Germline CDR1 SGHAT, CDR2 FQNNGV. The CDR3 DNA reads as TGTGCCAGCAGCTTAGATCGAGGAGCTGGCGAGCAGTACTTC. Translating it yields CASSLDRGAGEQYF.

The rearrangement links TRBV19 to TRBJ2-3, with TRBD2 as a possible D gene (6 bases). The ends were cut back, 4 bases at V and 0 bases at J, with 11 bases in the middle. The CDR3 runs to 15 residues. The germline V gene encodes CDR1 LNHDA and CDR2 SQIVND (reference sequence). The CDR3 bases are TGTGCCAGTAGTACCGGGGGTTCTAGCACAGATACGCAGTATTTT. Amino acids: CASSTGGSSTDTQYF.

The chain carries TRBV27 and TRBJ2-1; D call uncertain. The germline gives CDR1 MNHEY, CDR2 SMNVEV (reference sequence). The CDR3 runs 13 residues. V gave up 0 bases and J gave up 4 bases, with 4 bases separating them. The CDR3, as DNA: TGTGCCAGCAGTTTATCCCGTTACAATGAGCAGTTCTTC. It translates to CASSLSRYNEQFF.

The chain recombines TRBV20-1 with TRBJ2-1, with D unresolved. The CDR3 length is 11 residues. Germline lookup yields CDR1 DFQATT and CDR2 SNEGSKA (reference sequence). The ends were cut back, 2 bases at V and 10 bases at J, with 9 bases in the middle. In DNA, the CDR3 is TGCAGTGCTAGACCAACACGCGAGCAGTTCTTC. It codes for CSARPTREQFF.

J is TRBJ1-6 and V is TRBV11-2; perhaps TRBD1 as D (5 bases). Germline V gene data show CDR1 as SGHAT and CDR2 as FQNNGV. The V gene lost 5 bases and the J gene lost 9 bases, with 20 bases spanning the gap. The CDR3 spans 16 residues. The CDR3: CASSTTGLPGSSPLHF. The CDR3 region has the DNA TGTGCCAGCAGCACCACGGGACTCCCGGGGAGTTCACCCCTCCACTTT.